The text below deals with one T cell receptor beta chain. The table lists this clonotype with a few counts. Its antigen specificity is not known. The sample holds no much larger clone one base away, and base qualities are not on file. Ophthalmopathy patients had moderately to severely active disease, Clinical Activity Score of at least 3, NOSPECS grade of at least 4, and duration under 3 months. The study excluded patients with uncontrolled infections, other autoimmune diseases, pregnancy or lactation. Diagnoses were based on clinical symptoms, serum thyroxine and TRAb, thyroid ultrasound and orbital computed tomography. Ficoll-Paque density gradient centrifugation was used to isolate PBMCs from around 10 ml of fresh peripheral blood. Total RNA was extracted with Trizol reagent, and quality was checked on an Agilent 2100 Bioanalyzer. The TCR beta CDR3 regions were amplified from the RNA transcripts. The first round of RT-PCR for the TCR CDR3 was performed with the HTBI primer set and the Qiagen OneStep RT-PCR kit. A second multiplex PCR round built the libraries, followed by size selection and purification. Libraries were sequenced paired-end with 100 bp reads on an Illumina HiSeq2000. As for the authors' bioinformatics: SOAPnuke was used to process the raw data, throwing out any read that contained adapters or uncalled bases, had a mean Phred below 15, or lacked an exact constant-primer or identifier match. High-quality paired reads were merged using COPE v1.2.5, and each unique nucleotide sequence was defined as a clonotype. Clonotypes were aligned to IMGT TRBV, TRBD and TRBJ reference segments using MiTCR v1.1. The analysis was restricted to V-J combinations with a frequency above 0.0001, which together covered 99.2% of the repertoires. The TCS score was defined as the ratio of F50 (clonal expansion) to E x V (chaos), calculated using BLOSUM62-based TCRdist between CDR3 peptides within each V-J. Welch's t-statistics and random forest reduced 450 to 600 V-J features to roughly 13, which were used in a naive Bayes classifier (R e1071). The raw public data were reprocessed by TCRdb itself: fastp quality trimming at Q25, MiXCR clonotype calling, in-frame beta chains only. Identical CDR3 protein sequences are pooled into one entry, listed with their most common genes and DNA. TCRdb, not the authors, supplied the V and J calls. This sample has around 240,000 distinct CDR3 sequences in its table, and about a sixth of those were observed once. Around 30% of the sample lies in the top ten.

The record originates from a study of T cells in Graves' hyperthyroidism and ophthalmopathy (dated by TCRdb to between 2018 and 2021). For the study in its entirety: Peripheral blood samples were taken at initial diagnosis, before any treatment was given. To identify TCR V-J signatures that set the groups apart, the researchers used a discovery cohort of about a hundred patients, made up of under 45 with Graves' ophthalmopathy and about 60 with stable Graves' hyperthyroidism. Whether ophthalmopathy could be predicted prospectively was tested in an independent validation cohort made up of approximately 19 hyperthyroidism patients plus 17 patients who later progressed to ophthalmopathy. For training and testing, the 110 or so patients in the discovery cohort were randomly divided in a 7:3 ratio. In more than five Graves' hyperthyroidism patients, the study also compared T-cell repertoires from thyroid tissue with T-cell repertoires from blood. Once sampling was done, hyperthyroidism patients were given methimazole at a starting dose of 30 mg daily, whereas ophthalmopathy patients were given high-dose intravenous methylprednisolone. The paper describes TCR Vbeta CDR3 sequencing of 120 to 150 peripheral blood samples, made up of 43 ophthalmopathy patients, some 80 hyperthyroidism patients and roughly 17 progressor patients.

Results the study describes overall, beyond this receptor: Most expanded thyroid clonotypes (frequency above 0.001) were also found in blood, which suggests that blood repertoires may mirror thyroid immune responses. In validation, the model predicted progression to ophthalmopathy with approximately 70% sensitivity and 72.22% specificity, a median of 6.5 months before onset. Sample size was not statistically predetermined, and blinding of investigators to group allocation was not performed. A model built on a 13 V-J signature distinguished ophthalmopathy from stable hyperthyroidism, reaching over 85% sensitivity and about 81% specificity in cross-validation and 80%/75% in testing.

The origin of this receptor is a woman under 30 with Graves' ophthalmopathy. The sequencing input was blood.

The CDR3 amino acid sequence is: CASSVDDSGNTDTQYF. The DNA sequence follows: TGTGCCAGCAGCGTAGATGATAGCGGTAACACAGATACGCAGTATTTT. This sequence uses TRBV9 and TRBJ2-3, and TRBD2 may be the D gene, going by 6 matching bases. V loses 0 bases, J loses 2 bases, and the germline ends lie 13 bases apart. From the cysteine through the phenylalanine, the CDR3 covers 16 amino acids. The sequence is cut down to CDR3 DNA, 48 bases in frame from base 1. CDR1 and CDR2 (SGDLS, YYNGEE) derive from the germline V gene.